These 21 T cell receptor beta chains were sequenced from one sample in a study of cytomegalovirus exposure and HLA in healthy donors. 60 Vbeta and 13 Jbeta primers were used in PCR. Some clones are missing from TCRdb's copy, which holds only in-frame ones; the method was immunoSEQ multiplex PCR. The sample has about 90,000 clones; about two thirds are singletons. Sequenced input: PBMCs. Receptors originate from a woman aged 50 to 60 in good health and CMV-seropositive.

The V gene is TRBV6-5, the J gene TRBJ1-1; D not resolved. CDR1 is MNHEY and CDR2 is SVGAGI in the germline V gene. V gave up 3 bases and J gave up 5 bases, with 10 bases separating them. The CDR3 spans 13 residues. The CDR3 coding sequence is TGTGCCAGCAGTTATCAGGCTGGGACTGAAGCTTTCTTT. It translates to CASSYQAGTEAFF.

The gene calls are TRBV19 and TRBJ1-1; 9 nucleotides line up with TRBD1. Germline V gene data show CDR1 as LNHDA and CDR2 as SQIVND (reference sequence). Trimming took 10 bases from V and 0 from J; bases not matched to a gene: 12. This CDR3 comprises 16 residues. The CDR3 sequence: CATSFGTGTLNTEAFF. The CDR3 nucleotides are TGTGCCACCAGCTTCGGGACAGGGACCTTGAACACTGAAGCTTTCTTT.

This clone was seen only a few times. The rearrangement uses TRBV2 and TRBJ2-4, with 10 positions matching TRBD1. V was pared by 10 bases and J by 0 bases, with 18 bases of the junction left unmatched. CDR1 is SNHLY and CDR2 is FYNNEI in the germline V gene. CDR3 length: 19 residues. The CDR3 is CANFTPGQGTQIAKNIQYF. CDR3 coding DNA: TGTGCCAACTTTACACCGGGACAGGGGACTCAAATAGCCAAAAACATTCAGTACTTC.

The chain has TRBV11-1 and TRBJ1-2, with 8 bases aligning to TRBD1. The CDR3 loop spans 13 amino acids. V gave up 2 bases and J gave up 8 bases; unmatched junction bases: 4. Germline V CDR1 and CDR2: SGHAT, FQDESV (reference sequence). The CDR3 nucleotides are TGTGCCAGCAGCTTAACGGGACAGGTCGGCTACACCTTC. Its protein product is CASSLTGQVGYTF.

This clone was counted a few times. This sequence joins TRBV30 and TRBJ1-3, with 10 bases that match TRBD1. The V gene's germline CDR1 is GTSNPN and CDR2 SVGIG (reference sequence). The V segment lost 1 base and the J segment 4 bases; nucleotides outside the gene matches: 4. This CDR3 is 15 amino acids long. As DNA, the CDR3 is TGTGCCTGGAGTGCCGACAGGGGGCTGGGAAACACCATATATTTT. Protein sequence: CAWSADRGLGNTIYF.

This chain links TRBV15 with TRBJ2-1; the match to TRBD1 covers 7 bases. Germline V gives CDR1 LNHNV, CDR2 YYDKDF (reference sequence). Trimming removed 0 bases from V and 3 bases from J; junction bases left unmatched: 2. This CDR3 is built from 15 residues. The CDR3 DNA is TGTGCCACCAGCAGAGATGGACAGGTCTACAATGAGCAGTTCTTC. Protein product: CATSRDGQVYNEQFF.

This clone was detected a few times. This chain links TRBV7-2 with TRBJ1-6; D remains ambiguous. Germline V gene data show CDR1 as SGHTA and CDR2 as FQGNSA. V was clipped by 1 base and J by 0 bases, with 4 bases between them. The CDR3 is made up of 15 amino acids. The CDR3 DNA reads as TGTGCCAGCAGCTTAGACAGCTCCTATAATTCACCCCTCCACTTT. This gives the protein CASSLDSSYNSPLHF.

The CDR3 sequence: CASSIRDSNYGYTF. Written as DNA, the CDR3 is TGTGCCAGTAGTATTAGGGACTCTAACTATGGCTACACCTTC. The chain couples TRBV19 to TRBJ1-2, with a tentative D call TRBD1 (5 bases). CDR3 length: 14 amino acids. The germline CDR1 and CDR2 sequences are LNHDA and SQIVND (reference sequence). V lost 3 bases to trimming and J lost 0 bases, with 8 bases between them.

The chain uses TRBV5-6 and TRBJ1-5, with a weak D call TRBD1 (6 bases). This CDR3 comprises 15 residues. The V gene lost 1 base and the J gene lost 4 bases, with 12 bases spanning the gap. In germline, CDR1 is SGHDT, CDR2 YYEEEE. CDR3 sequence reads: CASSLWPGVNQPQHF. The CDR3 DNA reads TGTGCCAGCAGCTTGTGGCCAGGGGTTAATCAGCCCCAGCATTTT.

The chain has TRBV2 and TRBJ1-5, with D possibly matching TRBD1 (6 bases). Germline V gene data show CDR1 as SNHLY and CDR2 as FYNNEI. The CDR3 contains 15 residues. The V end lost 6 bases, the J end lost 0 bases, and 12 bases lay between the germline ends. The CDR3 region has the DNA TGTGCCAGCAGCCTAGGGACATATAGCAATCAGCCCCAGCATTTT. This codes for CASSLGTYSNQPQHF.

The rearrangement links TRBV5-1 to TRBJ2-5, with D possibly being TRBD1 (6 bases). V was pared by 1 base and J by 4 bases, with 11 bases between. CDR1 and CDR2 from the germline V gene are SGHRS and YFSETQ. The CDR3 has 14 residues. The CDR3 nucleotides read TGCGCCAGCAGCTTGCGGCAGGGGTTAGAGACCCAGTACTTC. This encodes CASSLRQGLETQYF.

The chain combines TRBV5-6 with TRBJ2-2, with a possible D match to TRBD2 (6 bases). The V and J ends lost 4 bases and 5 bases respectively, with 18 bases between them. The germline V gene has CDR1 SGHDT and CDR2 YYEEEE. The CDR3 extends over 16 amino acids. DNA for the CDR3: TGTGCCAGCAGCCAGGCTTCCCGGGGAGGTACCGGGGAGCTGTTTTTT. It specifies CASSQASRGGTGELFF.

The V call is TRBV11-3, the J call TRBJ2-3; 7 bases are shared with TRBD1. V lost 5 bases and J lost 6; bases outside the gene matches: 11. Germline V gene sequence: CDR1 SGHNT, CDR2 YENEEA. The CDR3 runs 15 residues. For the CDR3, the DNA is TGTGCCAGCAGCGCCAGGACAGGAAAGCTCGATACGCAGTATTTT. Amino acids: CASSARTGKLDTQYF.

The chain combines TRBV7-9 with TRBJ2-5, with 7 bases fitting TRBD1. The J call may be faulty, since TRBJ2-7 better matches the DNA end. Germline V gene data show CDR1 as SEHNR and CDR2 as FQNEAQ (reference sequence). The CDR3 spans 12 residues. CDR3 loop: CASSGDSYEQYF. CDR3 DNA sequence: TGTGCCAGCAGCGGGGACAGCTACGAGCAGTACTTC.

This chain connects TRBV19 to TRBJ2-7; perhaps TRBD1 as D (6 bases). Germline lookup yields CDR1 LNHDA and CDR2 SQIVND (reference sequence). This CDR3 is 14 amino acids long. With 5 bases removed from V and 1 base from J, the gap between germline ends came to 12 bases. This chain's CDR3 is CASSPSQGSYEQYF. CDR3 bases: TGTGCCAGTAGTCCCTCCCAGGGGTCCTACGAGCAGTACTTC.

The chain employs TRBV27 and TRBJ1-1, with a possible D match to TRBD1 (5 bases). The germline V gene encodes CDR1 MNHEY and CDR2 SMNVEV (reference sequence). V was trimmed by 5 bases and J by 4 bases, leaving 11 bases between them. The CDR3 covers 13 residues. CDR3 in amino acids: CASSPAGRTEAFF. The DNA of the CDR3 is TGTGCCAGCAGTCCCGCGGGGCGCACTGAAGCTTTCTTT.

The chain uses TRBV19 and TRBJ2-3, with 9 bases aligning to TRBD2. Per the germline V gene, CDR1 is LNHDA and CDR2 is SQIVND (reference sequence). J was trimmed by 5 bases and V by 4 bases; bases with no gene match: 7. CDR3 size: 15 residues. The CDR3 protein is CASSSNLAGQDTQYF. The CDR3 nucleotides are TGTGCCAGTAGTAGCAACCTAGCGGGGCAAGATACGCAGTATTTT. Full variable domain (rest looked up from reference TRBV19 and TRBJ2-3): DGGITQSPKYLFRKEGQNVTLSCEQNLNHDAMYWYRQDPGQGLRLIYYSQIVNDFQKGDIAEGYSVSREKKESFPLTVTSAQKNPTAFYLCASSSNLAGQDTQYFGPGTRLTVL.

In this sample, this clone turned up a few times. The genes are TRBV7-3 and TRBJ1-2; tentative D call: TRBD1 (5 bases). V was shortened by 4 bases and J by 5 bases, with 5 bases between the two germline ends. Germline V gives CDR1 SGHTA, CDR2 FQGTGA. CDR3 length: 11 residues. The CDR3 coding sequence is TGTGCCAGCAGCTCAGGGTATGGCTACACCTTC. This translates into CASSSGYGYTF.

This clone was counted a few times. This chain links TRBV6-5 with TRBJ1-5; possible D gene TRBD1, 5 bases. The CDR3 has 13 amino acids. CDR1 MNHEY and CDR2 SVGAGI come from the germline V gene. Trimming removed 6 bases from V and 4 bases from J, with 10 bases in between. The DNA of the CDR3 is TGTGCCAGCAGCTTCGACAGAAATCAGCCCCAGCATTTT. Protein product: CASSFDRNQPQHF.

This chain connects TRBV14 to TRBJ2-7; the match to TRBD2 covers 8 bases. CDR1 is SGHDN and CDR2 is FVKESK in the germline V gene. V dropped 2 bases and J dropped 2; count of bases not matched to a gene: 5. The CDR3 runs to 15 residues. Here the CDR3 DNA reads TGTGCCAGCAGCCAACTTACTAGCGGCCCCTACGAGCAGTACTTC. It is translated as CASSQLTSGPYEQYF.

This clone was seen a handful of times. The V and J genes are TRBV19 and TRBJ2-1; 9 bases line up with TRBD2. After removal of 3 bases from V and 10 bases from J, the junction contained 7 bases not matched to a gene. The V gene's germline CDR1 is LNHDA and CDR2 SQIVND (reference sequence). The length of the CDR3 is 14 residues. The CDR3 bases are TGTGCCAGTAGTATGGGGACTAGCTGGGACGAGCAGTTCTTC. Its translation: CASSMGTSWDEQFF. Together with reference TRBV19 and TRBJ2-1, the CDR3 gives the full variable domain: DGGITQSPKYLFRKEGQNVTLSCEQNLNHDAMYWYRQDPGQGLRLIYYSQIVNDFQKGDIAEGYSVSREKKESFPLTVTSAQKNPTAFYLCASSMGTSWDEQFFGPGTRLTVL.